This TCR beta chain was captured by sequencing in a study of blood T cell repertoires in COVID-19. Study as a whole: Whether acute or convalescent, the COVID-19 samples came from the United States, Italy and Spain. The cDNA or gDNA used as material had been derived from T cells, B-cell-depleted T cells, or PBMCs.

Germline CDR1 is SGHKS and CDR2 is YYEKEE (reference sequence). The CDR3 has 15 amino acids. Trimming pared 0 bases from V and 0 bases from J, leaving 4 bases between. Original processing methods: Estimation of nucleated cell counts was performed using reference gene primer amplification. Data came from immunoSEQ multiplex PCR; TCRdb stores just in-frame clones and leaves some out. That table is the source of V, J and clone size, and D and trimming were worked out from the DNA. The sample carries around 250,000 clones, around 80% recorded once. The V call is TRBV5-5, the J call TRBJ1-6; D ambiguous. The clonotype originates from a man at least 80 years old with acute or convalescent COVID-19. Sequencing used peripheral blood. This chain's CDR3 is CASSLVSSYNSPLHF. The CDR3 coding sequence is TGTGCCAGCAGCTTGGTGAGCTCCTATAATTCACCCCTCCACTTT.